The clone carrying this TCR beta chain was seen only a few times. Its antigen is not identified. The data originate from a study of regulatory T cells in long-lasting Graves disease. Study-level results: New patients shared 966 public clonotypes, fewer than the roughly 2,600 shared by persistent patients. Favored usage of TRBV28, TRBJ1-2 and TRBJ2-5 was recorded in persistent disease. Only peripheral blood was studied, not thyroid tissue.

Documented time point: persistent/refractory GD, antithyroid drugs over 5 years with positive TRAb. Preparation of the TCR library used RNA extracted from PBMCs. CDR3 size: 13 residues. Germline-derived CDR1 and CDR2 are SNHLY and FYNNEI. V was pared by 9 bases and J by 6 bases, with 5 bases of the junction left unmatched. TCR beta libraries were built with iRepertoire HTBI primers and Arm-PCR of CDR3 regions. Per the authors' pipeline: Across all samples, roughly 62 TRBV segments and about 13 TRBJ segments were identified. TCRdb itself ran the multiplex PCR reads through MiXCR, one entry per CDR3 protein. The V and J calls reflect TCRdb's pipeline rather than the authors' work. The sample records roughly 300,000 distinct CDR3 sequences, around 20% being singletons.

This TCR derives from a female donor with Graves disease. The sample consisted of peripheral blood mononuclear cells (PBMCs), taken when the disease was refractory, from a patient treated with antithyroid drugs. J is TRBJ1-4 and V is TRBV2; TRBD1 matches 9 bases. This CDR3 is CASRTGGYEKLFF. In DNA, the CDR3 is TGTGCCAGTCGTACAGGGGGCTATGAAAAACTGTTTTTT.